The 31 T cell receptor beta chains reported below all come from one sample, sequenced in a study of T cells in localized non-small cell lung cancer. TCRdb keeps only in-frame clones here, not all; method: immunoSEQ multiplex PCR. Among approximately 54,000 clones, approximately 90% were seen once, and the ten largest hold approximately 5%. The sequences come from peripheral blood, collected before any cancer treatment. Every receptor here comes from a woman aged 40-69 years with stage I lung adenocarcinoma.

This chain uses TRBV15 with TRBJ1-2; 7 bases are a match to TRBD1. Germline V gene sequence: CDR1 LNHNV, CDR2 YYDKDF (reference sequence). The V gene end was trimmed by 0 bases and the J gene end by 6 bases; junction bases not matched to a gene: 10. This CDR3 contains 16 residues. As DNA, the CDR3 is TGTGCCACCAGCAGAGATCGGGTTGACAGGGAACATGGCTACACCTTC. It codes for CATSRDRVDREHGYTF. The full variable domain, in which reference TRBV15 and TRBJ1-2 provide the parts outside the CDR3, is DAMVIQNPRYQVTQFGKPVTLSCSQTLNHNVMYWYQQKSSQAPKLLFHYYDKDFNNEADTPDNFQSRRPNTSFCFLDIRSPGLGDTAMYLCATSRDRVDREHGYTFGSGTRLTVV.

The genes are TRBV6-5 and TRBJ2-1; 9 nucleotides align to TRBD1. The CDR3 has 14 amino acids. Germline V gives CDR1 MNHEY, CDR2 SVGAGI. V trimming: 5 bases; J trimming: 9 bases; junction bases outside the gene matches: 8. CDR3 DNA sequence: TGTGCCAGCAGTCCCGGGACAGGGCCAGGTGAGCAGTTCTTC. Translating gives CASSPGTGPGEQFF.

This clone was seen more than once but under ten times. The chain uses TRBV4-2 and TRBJ1-2; the match to TRBD1 covers 8 bases. This CDR3 contains 17 residues. V was pared by 1 base and J by 2 bases, with 9 bases of the junction left unmatched. Germline V CDR1 and CDR2: LGHNA, YNFKEQ. CDR3 in DNA: TGTGCCAGCAGCCAAGCCGCATGGACAGGGTTGAACTATGGCTACACCTTC. Translating it yields CASSQAAWTGLNYGYTF.

This chain links TRBV11-1 with TRBJ2-7, with 8 bases fitting TRBD1. Per germline, CDR1 SGHAT and CDR2 FQDESV (reference sequence). Unmatched junction bases numbered 0, after V lost 8 bases and J lost 3 bases. The CDR3 contains 11 residues. The CDR3 bases are TGTGCCAGCGGACAGGGCTACGAGCAGTACTTC. It codes for CASGQGYEQYF.

V is TRBV9 and J is TRBJ1-2, with TRBD1 identical over 8 bases. With V trimmed by 0 bases and J by 7 bases, 8 bases remained unmatched. CDR3 length equals 15 residues. Per germline, CDR1 SGDLS and CDR2 YYNGEE. The chain's CDR3 is CASSVVQDRAFGYTF. The CDR3 DNA reads as TGTGCCAGCAGCGTAGTCCAGGACAGGGCTTTTGGCTACACCTTC.

This clone showed up just once. The chain employs TRBV7-8 and TRBJ1-1; no clear D gene. This CDR3 is built from 12 residues. Germline V gene lookup returns CDR1 SGHVS and CDR2 FQNEAQ. The V and J ends lost 2 bases and 7 bases respectively, with 8 bases between them. The CDR3 sequence is CASSLWGSEAFF. In DNA form, the CDR3 reads TGTGCCAGCAGCTTATGGGGAAGTGAAGCTTTCTTT.

This chain links TRBV2 with TRBJ1-6, with D unresolved. The CDR3 length is 16 residues. With 7 bases removed from V and 10 bases from J, the gap between germline ends came to 23 bases. Germline assignment: CDR1 SNHLY and CDR2 FYNNEI. As DNA, the CDR3 is TGTGCCAGCAAGATGGAGGGAGTCGGTGAAAAATCACCCCTCCACTTT. This encodes CASKMEGVGEKSPLHF.

This clone was seen only a few times. The V call is TRBV7-3, the J call TRBJ2-1, with TRBD2 matching over 8 bases. With 2 bases clipped from V and 10 bases from J, the junction kept 7 bases outside the gene matches. The germline V gene has CDR1 SGHTA and CDR2 FQGTGA. The CDR3 is made up of 14 amino acids. The CDR3 DNA reads as TGTGCCAGCAGCTTACTGCGGGGGGCCCGGGAGCAGTTCTTC. Its protein product is CASSLLRGAREQFF.

The gene calls are TRBV7-3 and TRBJ1-1; 9 bases match TRBD1. Per the germline V gene, CDR1 is SGHTA and CDR2 is FQGTGA. V was clipped by 0 bases and J by 1 base; unmatched bases: 0. This CDR3 contains 15 residues. CDR3 loop: CASSLTTGGNTEAFF. DNA for the CDR3: TGTGCCAGCAGCTTAACGACAGGGGGGAACACTGAAGCTTTCTTT. Complete variable domain (other parts from reference TRBV7-3 and TRBJ1-1): GAGVSQTPSNKVTEKGKYVELRCDPISGHTALYWYRQSLGQGPEFLIYFQGTGAADDSGLPNDRFFAVRPEGSVSTLKIQRTERGDSAVYLCASSLTTGGNTEAFFGQGTRLTVV.

This clone has a handful of counts. Here the CDR3 reads CASSLPAGNYEQYF. The CDR3 DNA follows: TGTGCCAGCAGCTTACCAGCAGGGAATTACGAGCAGTACTTC. The chain joins TRBV7-2 to TRBJ2-7, with a tentative D call TRBD1 (5 bases). This CDR3 region has 14 residues. From germline, CDR1 is SGHTA and CDR2 FQGNSA. Between the trimmed V and J ends, which lost 2 bases and 4 bases, there was a span of 12 bases.

The rearrangement uses TRBV7-3 and TRBJ2-2; 10 bases are shared with TRBD2. Germline trimming cut 2 bases from V and 0 bases from J; bases unmatched to any gene: 6. CDR1 and CDR2 from the germline V gene are SGHTA and FQGTGA. The CDR3 length is 18 residues. The chain's CDR3 is CASSLVAGGLANTGELFF. The CDR3 DNA is TGTGCCAGCAGCTTAGTAGCGGGGGGTCTCGCGAACACCGGGGAGCTGTTTTTT.

There are a few counts of this clone. V is TRBV5-1 and J is TRBJ2-2; perhaps TRBD1 as D (6 bases). Looked up from germline, CDR1 is SGHRS and CDR2 is YFSETQ. This CDR3 has 15 amino acids. V lost 4 bases, J lost 0 bases, and 10 bases lay in between. CDR3 loop: CASSTRTANTGELFF. Written as DNA, the CDR3 is TGCGCCAGCAGCACTCGGACAGCGAACACCGGGGAGCTGTTTTTT.

A few counts support this clone. This chain joins TRBV2 and TRBJ1-2, with D possibly TRBD1 on 6 matching bases. Germline V CDR1 and CDR2: SNHLY, FYNNEI. The length of the CDR3 is 13 residues. V was clipped by 4 bases and J by 3 bases, with 9 bases between them. CDR3 DNA sequence: TGTGCCAGCAGTGGGACAGACCACTATGGCTACACCTTC. Translation gives CASSGTDHYGYTF.

The gene calls are TRBV5-8 and TRBJ2-1; 10 bases are a match to TRBD2. V lost 0 bases to trimming and J lost 7 bases; unmatched junction nucleotides: 7. Germline V gives CDR1 SGHTS, CDR2 YDEGEE. The CDR3 contains 16 residues. For the CDR3, the DNA is TGTGCCAGCAGCTTGGTTGTAGCGGGGGGAATAAATGAGCAGTTCTTC. Its translation: CASSLVVAGGINEQFF.

The V and J genes are TRBV9 and TRBJ2-5, with 9 bases fitting TRBD2. The CDR3 has 15 amino acids. Trimming took 6 bases from V and 2 from J; bases not matched to a gene: 8. Looked up from germline, CDR1 is SGDLS and CDR2 is YYNGEE. CDR3 coding DNA: TGTGCCAGCACCGCGGGGGGGGCGACTCAAGAGACCCAGTACTTC. Protein: CASTAGGATQETQYF.

This clone was seen only a few times. The CDR3 reads CASTLWGRSNQPQHF. For the CDR3, the DNA is TGTGCCAGCACCCTTTGGGGGCGCAGCAATCAGCCCCAGCATTTT. The chain uses TRBV7-8 and TRBJ1-5, with D possibly matching TRBD1 (6 bases). CDR1 is SGHVS, CDR2 FQNEAQ, per germline. This CDR3 region has 15 residues. V was trimmed by 7 bases and J by 1 base, leaving 14 bases between them.

The CDR3 nucleotides read TGTGCCAGCAGCTTTGGTTTGGGGGATACGCAGTATTTT. This gives the protein CASSFGLGDTQYF. This sequence joins TRBV7-7 and TRBJ2-3, with D unresolved. This CDR3 has 13 amino acids. The V gene lost 3 bases and the J gene lost 6 bases, with 10 bases spanning the gap. Germline V gives CDR1 SSHAT, CDR2 FNYEAQ (reference sequence).

The chain combines TRBV25-1 with TRBJ1-1, with 7 nucleotides matching TRBD1. The V gene's germline CDR1 is MGHDK and CDR2 SYGVNS. The ends lost 2 bases at V and 6 bases at J; junction bases unmatched: 0. This CDR3 spans 12 amino acids. CDR3 coding DNA: TGTGCCAGCAGTGAAGACAGGGCTGAAGCTTTCTTT. Amino acids: CASSEDRAEAFF.

This chain connects TRBV5-5 to TRBJ1-2, with 8 nucleotides matching TRBD1. J lost 7 bases, V lost 0 bases, and 8 bases had no gene match. This CDR3 spans 15 amino acids. Germline CDR1 is SGHKS and CDR2 is YYEKEE (reference sequence). The CDR3 DNA is TGTGCCAGCAGCTTGGGGACAGGGTCCTTTCCTGGCTACACCTTC. This encodes CASSLGTGSFPGYTF.

The rearrangement links TRBV6-6 to TRBJ2-3; 7 nucleotides line up with TRBD2. The germline V gene encodes CDR1 MNHNY and CDR2 SVGAGI (reference sequence). There are 14 residues in the CDR3. Losses at the gene ends were 6 bases for V and 5 bases for J; bases not matched to a gene: 8. The CDR3 bases are TGTGCCAGCAGGGGGGGGTTTACTTTAGATACGCAGTATTTT. Translating it yields CASRGGFTLDTQYF.

V and J are TRBV7-2 and TRBJ1-2; D is unclear. Germline V gene data show CDR1 as SGHTA and CDR2 as FQGNSA. CDR3 length: 13 residues. V was pared by 0 bases and J by 8 bases, with 10 bases between. CDR3 in amino acids: CASSLAQVWGYTF. The CDR3 DNA is TGTGCCAGCAGCTTAGCCCAGGTCTGGGGCTACACCTTC.

This chain links TRBV7-9 with TRBJ2-2; TRBD1 might be the D (5 bases). From germline, CDR1 is SEHNR and CDR2 FQNEAQ (reference sequence). This CDR3 contains 16 residues. V lost 2 bases and J 0 bases, leaving 10 bases between the germline ends. CDR3 DNA sequence: TGTGCCAGCAGCTTAAGGACATCCTCGAACACCGGGGAGCTGTTTTTT. This gives the protein CASSLRTSSNTGELFF. The whole variable domain, filled in from reference TRBV7-9 and TRBJ2-2, reads DTGVSQNPRHKITKRGQNVTFRCDPISEHNRLYWYRQTLGQGPEFLTYFQNEAQLEKSRLLSDRFSAERPKGSFSTLEIQRTEQGDSAMYLCASSLRTSSNTGELFFGEGSRLTVL.

The chain employs TRBV7-2 and TRBJ2-5; no firm D call. CDR1 and CDR2 (germline): SGHTA, FQGNSA. V was trimmed by 1 base and J by 0 bases, leaving 12 bases between them. CDR3 size: 16 residues. CDR3 bases: TGTGCCAGCAGCTTAGGGGTCTCCGGGTACCAAGAGACCCAGTACTTC. Protein sequence: CASSLGVSGYQETQYF.

J is TRBJ1-1 and V is TRBV7-3, with 9 positions matching TRBD1. V lost 1 base and J lost 5; bases outside the gene matches: 2. The CDR3 loop spans 14 amino acids. The germline gives CDR1 SGHTA, CDR2 FQGTGA. CDR3 bases: TGTGCCAGCAGCTTAAAAGGACAGGGGACTGAAGCTTTCTTT. Translated: CASSLKGQGTEAFF. Together with reference TRBV7-3 and TRBJ1-1, the CDR3 gives the full variable domain: GAGVSQTPSNKVTEKGKYVELRCDPISGHTALYWYRQSLGQGPEFLIYFQGTGAADDSGLPNDRFFAVRPEGSVSTLKIQRTERGDSAVYLCASSLKGQGTEAFFGQGTRLTVV.

The chain combines TRBV7-2 with TRBJ1-5; 8 bases are a match to TRBD1. This CDR3 is 14 amino acids long. Germline V gene sequence: CDR1 SGHTA, CDR2 FQGNSA. Losses at the gene ends were 5 bases for V and 1 base for J; bases not matched to a gene: 1. The CDR3 coding sequence is TGTGCCAGCAGCCAGGGGGCGAGCAATCAGCCCCAGCATTTT. This codes for CASSQGASNQPQHF.

V is TRBV7-7 and J is TRBJ2-5; D is unclear. Germline CDR1 SSHAT, CDR2 FNYEAQ (reference sequence). V gave up 4 bases and J gave up 1 base, with 7 bases separating them. This CDR3 has 13 amino acids. The CDR3 here is CASSSRLQETQYF. In DNA form, the CDR3 reads TGTGCCAGCAGCTCCCGACTCCAAGAGACCCAGTACTTC.

The rearrangement uses TRBV19 and TRBJ1-1, with D perhaps matching TRBD1 (5 bases). CDR3 length: 13 amino acids. Trimming took 3 bases from V and 3 from J, leaving 8 bases between them. Germline-derived CDR1 and CDR2 are LNHDA and SQIVND (reference sequence). The CDR3 DNA reads TGTGCCAGTAGTATCGGGGGAGACACTGAAGCTTTCTTT. It yields the protein CASSIGGDTEAFF.

CDR3 coding DNA: TGCGCCAGCAGCCGGGACAGTCTAAATGAAAAACTGTTTTTT. Translating gives CASSRDSLNEKLFF. The V and J genes are TRBV5-1 and TRBJ1-4; 7 bases are shared with TRBD1. CDR3 length: 14 residues. Germline CDR1 reads SGHRS; CDR2 reads YFSETQ. V dropped 4 bases and J dropped 5; count of bases not matched to a gene: 5.

This clone occurred once. CDR3 in DNA: TGTGCCAGTAAGCGGGCCACTGAAGCTTTCTTT. This sequence encodes CASKRATEAFF. The chain employs TRBV19 and TRBJ1-1; D gene ambiguous. V lost 7 bases to trimming and J lost 4 bases, with 7 bases between them. Per germline, CDR1 LNHDA and CDR2 SQIVND (reference sequence). CDR3 length equals 11 residues.

The CDR3 protein is CAITRESNTEAFF. The DNA of the CDR3 is TGTGCCATCACCAGGGAATCGAACACTGAAGCTTTCTTT. The genes are TRBV10-3 and TRBJ1-1; possibly TRBD1 for D (5 bases). V was pared by 7 bases and J by 1 base, with 10 bases between. The germline CDR1 and CDR2 sequences are ENHRY and SYGVKD. The CDR3 covers 13 residues.

V gene TRBV27 combines with J gene TRBJ1-2; D gene ambiguous. The CDR3 sequence is 14 residues long. Germline-derived CDR1 and CDR2 are MNHEY and SMNVEV (reference sequence). Trimming took off 6 bases at V and 2 bases at J, with 13 bases between the two ends. CDR3 DNA: TGTGCCAGCAGCAACAGTCCGAGGAACTATGGCTACACCTTC. It translates to CASSNSPRNYGYTF.